This TCR beta chain appears in the sequencing data of a study of OX40 agonist ivuxolimab in advanced cancers. Study overall: Intravenous ivuxolimab was administered to patients every 2 weeks at 0.01 to 10 mg/kg. Cohort: 75% to 90% men, mean age approximately 64, aged roughly 23 to 79.

This CDR3 contains 12 residues. Germline loops: CDR1 SGHRS, CDR2 YFSETQ. The V gene lost 5 bases and the J gene lost 5 bases, with 7 bases spanning the gap. Repertoires were generated with immunoSEQ multiplex PCR, while TCRdb's copy carries only in-frame clones and drops some. The top ten clones hold 1% to 1.3% of a sample with 90,000 or so clones, more than 85% of them seen once. This material consisted of CD4+ or CD8+ T cells sorted from blood, taken in a trial of the OX40 agonist ivuxolimab. The TCR sequence derives from an adult with an advanced solid tumor such as melanoma, head and neck, liver or kidney cancer. The rearrangement joins TRBV5-1 to TRBJ2-2; no clear D. This CDR3 reads CASRVETGELFF. For the CDR3, the DNA is TGCGCCAGCAGGGTGGAGACCGGGGAGCTGTTTTTT. The full variable domain, its missing parts supplied by reference TRBV5-1 and TRBJ2-2, is KAGVTQTPRYLIKTRGQQVTLSCSPISGHRSVSWYQQTPGQGLQFLFEYFSETQRNKGNFPGRFSGRQFSNSRSEMNVSTLELGDSALYLCASRVETGELFFGEGSRLTVL.